The clone carrying this T cell receptor beta chain was counted many times. Its target is unknown. The data are from a study of blood T cells in healthy people across ages. Regarding the study as a whole: Comparison with aged donors showed that long-lived donors had more naive CD4+ cells and higher diversity.

For the second PCR, which ran for about 6 to 11 cycles, a sample-barcoded 5' primer and a J-beta primer mix were used. The template-switch adaptor was a 5' adaptor with 12 random nucleotides. It tagged each cDNA molecule. TCRdb called the 5' RACE reads again in MiXCR, with one record for every CDR3 protein. There are hundreds of thousands of distinct CDR3 sequences in the sample; more than 25% occur only once, and roughly 17% lies in the top ten. The junction had 6 bases not matched to a gene; V was cut back by 9 bases and J by 5 bases. In germline, CDR1 is KGHDR, CDR2 SFDVKD. This CDR3 is 13 amino acids long.

The chain combines TRBV24-1 with TRBJ2-1, with TRBD1 matching over 7 bases. The sequenced sample consisted of blood. The receptor was derived from a woman older than 75 in good health. CDR3 DNA sequence: TGTGCCACCTCGGGACAGCCAAACAATGAGCAGTTCTTC. Protein sequence: CATSGQPNNEQFF.